Only a few counts were recorded for the clone carrying this T cell receptor beta chain. Its antigen is as yet unknown. The data stem from a study of T cell repertoires in cytomegalovirus infection. Deletions cut 1 base from V and 1 base from J, with 11 bases between. The CDR3 has 16 amino acids. Germline-derived CDR1 and CDR2 are MGHRA and YSYEKL. One entry per CDR3 protein results from TCRdb running MiXCR on the reads. The data hold approximately 1,000,000 distinct CDR3 sequences, with roughly 30% observed a single time. This sample comprised cultured CD8+ T cells from PBMCs, obtained from culture after CMV antigen stimulation. The TCR sequence derives from a human donor in good health (CMV status not recorded). Some clones in this sample may be carry-over from other donors' samples. V and J are TRBV4-1 and TRBJ2-1; D is unclear. The CDR3 here is CASSQAPGFSYNEQFF. The CDR3 nucleotides read TGCGCCAGCAGCCAAGCCCCCGGCTTTTCCTACAATGAGCAGTTCTTC.